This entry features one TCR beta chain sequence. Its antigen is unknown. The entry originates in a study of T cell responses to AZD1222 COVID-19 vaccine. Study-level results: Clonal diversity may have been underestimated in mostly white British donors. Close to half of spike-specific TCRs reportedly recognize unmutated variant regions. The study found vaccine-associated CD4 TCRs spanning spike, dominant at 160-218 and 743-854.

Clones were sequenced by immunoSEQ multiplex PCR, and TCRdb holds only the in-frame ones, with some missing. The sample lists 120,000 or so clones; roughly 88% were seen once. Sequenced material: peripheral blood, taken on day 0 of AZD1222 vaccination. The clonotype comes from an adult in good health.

Here the CDR3 DNA reads TGCGCCAGCAGCGAGGTAGTGCGGGAGACCCAGTACTTC. Translating gives CASSEVVRETQYF. The rearrangement links TRBV5-1 to TRBJ2-5, with D unresolved. Trimming removed 4 bases from V and 5 bases from J, with 12 bases in between. The CDR3 has 13 residues. Germline CDR1 SGHRS, CDR2 YFSETQ.